This TCR beta chain is from a study of OX40 agonist ivuxolimab in advanced cancers. The wider study: Cohort: around 79% men, mean age about 60, aged roughly 23 to 79. Points from the study as a whole: Clonal expansion by week 6 occurred in CD4+ and CD8+ blood T cells (at 0.1 to 3.0 mg/kg). Partial responders at 0.1-3.0 mg/kg had among the lowest clonal expansion.

Repertoires were generated with immunoSEQ multiplex PCR, while TCRdb's copy carries only in-frame clones and drops some. In the table there are around 80,000 clones, approximately 84% of which are singletons. Autoimmune disease history or systemic immunosuppression led to patient exclusion. The germline V gene encodes CDR1 MNHNY and CDR2 SVGAGI (reference sequence). This CDR3 has 16 amino acids. The V and J ends lost 5 bases and 4 bases, in that order; junction bases with no gene match: 9. Worth noting for this clone: Its antigen is unknown.

This specimen was CD4+ or CD8+ T cells sorted from blood, taken in a trial of the OX40 agonist ivuxolimab. The chain is built from TRBV6-6 and TRBJ1-5, with 9 bases fitting TRBD1. This clonotype originated in an adult with an advanced solid tumor such as melanoma, head and neck, liver or kidney cancer. The DNA of the CDR3 is TGTGCCAGCAGTCGGGGATCGGGGACAGGGAATCAGCCCCAGCATTTT. It translates to CASSRGSGTGNQPQHF.